The TCR beta chain under discussion was sequenced for a study of T cells after yellow fever vaccination. Overall study results and limits: Most primary-vaccination clones reappeared after the booster (approximately 95% CD4, about 90% CD8). Shared CD4/CD8 clonotypes were a small share, likely from convergent recombination. Researchers cautioned that FACS-sorted repertoires could harbor abundant clonotypes contaminating from the bulk population.

Trimming pared 5 bases from V and 3 bases from J, leaving 8 bases between. CDR1 and CDR2 from the germline V gene are SSHAT and FNYEAQ (reference sequence). The length of the CDR3 is 13 residues. This clonotype showed up just a few times. As yet, its antigen is unknown. Conversion of TCR transcripts into cDNA relied on 5'RACE template switching, which added a universal primer site and UMIs. TCRdb used MiXCR to reprocess the 5' RACE reads, holding one entry per CDR3 protein. The table lists 300,000 to 350,000 distinct CDR3 sequences, 3.5% to 4.5% of them singletons. The sequence came from a man aged 18 to 30 who received the YFV17D yellow fever vaccine. This specimen was PBMCs, taken 5 days after the yellow fever booster vaccination. The chain uses TRBV7-7 and TRBJ2-1; D not certain. DNA of the CDR3: TGTGCCAGCAGCCACAACAGCTACAATGAGCAGTTCTTC. Translated: CASSHNSYNEQFF.